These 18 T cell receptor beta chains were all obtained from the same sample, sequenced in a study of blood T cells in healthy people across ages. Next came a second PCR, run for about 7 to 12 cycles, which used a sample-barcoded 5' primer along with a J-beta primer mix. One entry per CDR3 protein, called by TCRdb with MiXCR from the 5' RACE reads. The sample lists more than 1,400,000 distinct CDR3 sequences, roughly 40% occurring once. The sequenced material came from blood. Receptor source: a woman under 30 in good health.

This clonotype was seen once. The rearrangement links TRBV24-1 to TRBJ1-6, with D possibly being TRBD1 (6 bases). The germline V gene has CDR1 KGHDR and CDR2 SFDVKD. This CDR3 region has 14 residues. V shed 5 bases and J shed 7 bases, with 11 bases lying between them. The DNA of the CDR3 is TGTGCCACCAGTGGCCGGGGGCCCAATTCACCCCTCCACTTT. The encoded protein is CATSGRGPNSPLHF.

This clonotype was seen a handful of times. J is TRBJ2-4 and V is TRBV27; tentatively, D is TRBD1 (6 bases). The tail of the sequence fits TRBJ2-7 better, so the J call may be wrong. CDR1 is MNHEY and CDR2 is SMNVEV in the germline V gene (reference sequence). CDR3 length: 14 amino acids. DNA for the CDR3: TGTGCCAGCAGCTTCTGGGACAAAGCCTACGAGCAGTACTTC. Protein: CASSFWDKAYEQYF.

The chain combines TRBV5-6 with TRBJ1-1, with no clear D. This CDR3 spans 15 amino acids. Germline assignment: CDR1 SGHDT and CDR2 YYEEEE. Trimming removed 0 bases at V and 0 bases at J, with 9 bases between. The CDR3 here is CASSLDTGMNTEAFF. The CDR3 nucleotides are TGTGCCAGCAGCTTGGATACGGGTATGAACACTGAAGCTTTCTTT.

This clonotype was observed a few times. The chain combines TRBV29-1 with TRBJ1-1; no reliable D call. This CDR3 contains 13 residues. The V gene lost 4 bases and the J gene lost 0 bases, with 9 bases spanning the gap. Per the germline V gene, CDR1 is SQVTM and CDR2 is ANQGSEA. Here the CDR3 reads CSVGGSLNTEAFF. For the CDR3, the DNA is TGCAGCGTTGGCGGCTCCTTGAACACTGAAGCTTTCTTT.

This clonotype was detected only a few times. The CDR3 is CASSQEDRVGYGYTF. Here the CDR3 DNA reads TGCGCCAGCAGCCAAGAGGACAGGGTCGGCTATGGCTACACCTTC. The chain has TRBV4-1 and TRBJ1-2; the match to TRBD1 covers 8 bases. Losses at the gene ends were 0 bases for V and 4 bases for J; bases not matched to a gene: 4. The germline V gene has CDR1 MGHRA and CDR2 YSYEKL. CDR3 size: 15 residues.

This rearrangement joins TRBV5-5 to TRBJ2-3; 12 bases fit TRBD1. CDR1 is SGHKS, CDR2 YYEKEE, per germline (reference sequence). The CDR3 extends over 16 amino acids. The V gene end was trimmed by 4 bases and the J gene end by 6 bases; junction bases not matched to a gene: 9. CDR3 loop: CASSRGQGAVRDTQYF. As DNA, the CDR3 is TGTGCCAGCAGCCGGGGACAGGGGGCTGTCCGGGATACGCAGTATTTT.

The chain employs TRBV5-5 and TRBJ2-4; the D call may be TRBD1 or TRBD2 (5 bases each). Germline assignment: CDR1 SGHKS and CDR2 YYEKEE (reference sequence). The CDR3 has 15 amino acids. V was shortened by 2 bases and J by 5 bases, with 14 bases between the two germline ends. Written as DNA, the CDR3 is TGTGCCAGCAGCTTCCGGGGCGACCCGGAAAACATTCAGTACTTC. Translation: CASSFRGDPENIQYF.

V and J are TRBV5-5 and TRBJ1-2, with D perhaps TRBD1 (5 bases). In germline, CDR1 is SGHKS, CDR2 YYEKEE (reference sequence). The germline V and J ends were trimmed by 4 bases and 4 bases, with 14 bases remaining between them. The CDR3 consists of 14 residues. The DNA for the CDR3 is TGTGCCAGCAGCAACAACCCGGGGGGCTATGGCTACACCTTC. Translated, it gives CASSNNPGGYGYTF. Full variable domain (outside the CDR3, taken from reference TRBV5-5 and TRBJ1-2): DAGVTQSPTHLIKTRGQQVTLRCSPISGHKSVSWYQQVLGQGPQFIFQYYEKEERGRGNFPDRFSARQFPNYSSELNVNALLLGDSALYLCASSNNPGGYGYTFGSGTRLTVV.

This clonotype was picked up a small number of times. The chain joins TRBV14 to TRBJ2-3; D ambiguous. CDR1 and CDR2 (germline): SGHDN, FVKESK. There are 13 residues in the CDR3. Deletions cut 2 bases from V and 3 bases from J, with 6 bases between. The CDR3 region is CASSQTETDTQYF. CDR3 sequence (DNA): TGTGCCAGCAGCCAAACAGAGACAGATACGCAGTATTTT.

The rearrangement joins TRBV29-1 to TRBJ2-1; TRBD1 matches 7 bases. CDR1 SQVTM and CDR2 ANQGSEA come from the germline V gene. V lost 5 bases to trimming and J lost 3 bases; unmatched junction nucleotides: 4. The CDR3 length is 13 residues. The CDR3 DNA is TGCAGCGTTAAAACAGGGGACTACAATGAGCAGTTCTTC. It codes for CSVKTGDYNEQFF.

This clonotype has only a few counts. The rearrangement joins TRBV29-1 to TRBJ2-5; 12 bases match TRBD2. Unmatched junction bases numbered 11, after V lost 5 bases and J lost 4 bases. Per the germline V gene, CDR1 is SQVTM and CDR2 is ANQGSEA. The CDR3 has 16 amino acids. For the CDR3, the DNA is TGCAGCGTTTCGCCATTGACTAGCGGGAGCGGAGAGACCCAGTACTTC. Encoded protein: CSVSPLTSGSGETQYF.

The CDR3 nucleotides read TGCAGCCACAGCGGGGGGGCGATGCGTGAGCAGTTCTTC. Its protein product is CSHSGGAMREQFF. This chain connects TRBV20-1 to TRBJ2-1; 10 bases line up with TRBD2. The CDR3 is made up of 13 amino acids. Germline V gives CDR1 DFQATT, CDR2 SNEGSKA (reference sequence).

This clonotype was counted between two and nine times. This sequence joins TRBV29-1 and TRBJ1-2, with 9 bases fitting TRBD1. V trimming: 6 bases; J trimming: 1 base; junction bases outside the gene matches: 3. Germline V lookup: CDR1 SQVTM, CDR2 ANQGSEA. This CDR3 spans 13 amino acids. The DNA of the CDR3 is TGCAGCGTAGGACAGGGGAGTAACTATGGCTACACCTTC. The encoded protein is CSVGQGSNYGYTF.

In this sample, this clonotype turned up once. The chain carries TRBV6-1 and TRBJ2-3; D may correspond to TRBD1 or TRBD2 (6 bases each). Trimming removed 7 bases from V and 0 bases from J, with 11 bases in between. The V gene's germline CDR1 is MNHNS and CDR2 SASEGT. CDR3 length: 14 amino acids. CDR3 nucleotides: TGTGCCAGCACCCGGGGGCCCAGCACAGATACGCAGTATTTT. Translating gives CASTRGPSTDTQYF.

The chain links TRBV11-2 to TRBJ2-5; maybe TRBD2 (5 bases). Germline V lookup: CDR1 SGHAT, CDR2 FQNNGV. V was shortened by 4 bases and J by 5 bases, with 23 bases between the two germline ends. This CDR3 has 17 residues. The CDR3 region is CASSSGVLAGGWETQYF. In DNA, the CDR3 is TGTGCCAGCAGCTCTGGGGTTTTGGCTGGCGGGTGGGAGACCCAGTACTTC. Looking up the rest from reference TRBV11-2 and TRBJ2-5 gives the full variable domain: EAGVAQSPRYKIIEKRQSVAFWCNPISGHATLYWYQQILGQGPKLLIQFQNNGVVDDSQLPKDRFSAERLKGVDSTLKIQPAKLEDSAVYLCASSSGVLAGGWETQYFGPGTRLLVL.

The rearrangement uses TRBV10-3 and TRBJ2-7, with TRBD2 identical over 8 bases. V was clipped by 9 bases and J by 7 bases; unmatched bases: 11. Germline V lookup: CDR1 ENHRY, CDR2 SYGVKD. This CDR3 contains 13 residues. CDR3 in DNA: TGTGCCATTCAGCGGGAGCGGGACAATGAGCAGTACTTC. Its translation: CAIQRERDNEQYF.

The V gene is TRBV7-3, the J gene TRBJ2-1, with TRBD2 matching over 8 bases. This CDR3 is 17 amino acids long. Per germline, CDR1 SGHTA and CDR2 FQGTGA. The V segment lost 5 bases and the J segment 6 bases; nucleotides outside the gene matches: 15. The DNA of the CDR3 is TGTGCCAGCAGCCCCGGGGGGGTGCGGGGAACGTCCAATGAGCAGTTCTTC. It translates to CASSPGGVRGTSNEQFF. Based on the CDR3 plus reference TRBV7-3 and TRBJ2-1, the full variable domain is GAGVSQTPSNKVTEKGKYVELRCDPISGHTALYWYRQSLGQGPEFLIYFQGTGAADDSGLPNDRFFAVRPEGSVSTLKIQRTERGDSAVYLCASSPGGVRGTSNEQFFGPGTRLTVL.

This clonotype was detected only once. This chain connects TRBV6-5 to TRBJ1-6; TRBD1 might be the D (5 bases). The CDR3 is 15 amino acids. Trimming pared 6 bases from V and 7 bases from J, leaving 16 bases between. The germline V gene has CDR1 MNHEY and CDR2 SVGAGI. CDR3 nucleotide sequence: TGTGCCAGCAGCTACGCCGGGGCCCCGAATTCACCCCTCCACTTT. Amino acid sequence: CASSYAGAPNSPLHF.